These T cell receptor beta chains were read from a single sample in a study of T cell changes during pregnancy in multiple sclerosis. TCRdb's copy holds only in-frame clones and misses some; the assay was immunoSEQ multiplex PCR. Here the sample spans some 39,000 clones, around 91% being singletons. The sample consisted of CD4+ T cells from peripheral blood mononuclear cells, taken in the second trimester of pregnancy. The receptors were sampled from a female donor in good health, enrolled as a control in a pregnancy study. Both conserved end residues are part of each CDR3. Clone sizes are given selectively: once, few, many, or a class where the clone is expanded.

>-|TRBV6-4
CASSGRGQGSTGGYTF
>-|TRBV4-2
CASSQEAGGSYEQYF
>-|TRBV30
CAWSSPRRTGGFATNEKLFF
>-|TRBV5-6
CASSPVGGGTDTQYF
>once|TRBV7-9
CAGLTGVEETQYF
>-|TRBV11-1
CASSRSGTDIF
>-|TRBV19
CASRRGGGNEQFF
>once|TRBV9
CASSVAGPRPTDTQYF
>-|TRBV5-1
CASSSDTYGGYYEQYF
>-|TRBV7-2
CASSLSGGYSNQPQHF
>-|TRBV18
CASSPPGDTTTYTF
>-|TRBV5-8
CASSPPGRKGRGEQFF
>-|TRBV7-6
CASSPTVRGGYTF
>-|TRBV7-2
CASSLANSGAAQYF
>-|TRBV18
CASSPPGVAGGTQETQYF
>-|TRBV27
CASSDRVKGYTF
>once|TRBV21-1
CASATDEQYF
>-|TRBV4-1
CASSPTDWREQYF
>-|TRBV5-1
CASSLSTASYNEQFF
>-|TRBV6-1
CASSDPGQGKEKLFF
>-|TRBV6-6
CASSGGQGVKEKLFF
>-|TRBV5-1
CASSLGAGMGNTIYF
>-|TRBV7-2
CASSPGGTINQPQHF
>-|TRBV30
CAWTLAGGIGYTF
>-|TRBV4-2
CASSQRDGLNYGYTF
>-|TRBV7-3
CASSLNPGAGANVLTF
>-|TRBV15
CATSTSTGTEAFF
>-|TRBV4-1
CASSPAGAFNSYNEQFF
>-|TRBV7-9
CASSLVPKASGFPYEQYF
>-|TRBV6-5
CASSDRVAGYTF
>once|TRBV15
CATSRDRRMGVTEAFF
>-|TRBV14
CASSQGLAGGPDTQYF
>-|TRBV29-1
CSVDDTFTDTQYF
>-|TRBV4-2
CASRDTVRTGHEKLFF
>-|TRBV7-9
CASSFNRGFGTDTQYF